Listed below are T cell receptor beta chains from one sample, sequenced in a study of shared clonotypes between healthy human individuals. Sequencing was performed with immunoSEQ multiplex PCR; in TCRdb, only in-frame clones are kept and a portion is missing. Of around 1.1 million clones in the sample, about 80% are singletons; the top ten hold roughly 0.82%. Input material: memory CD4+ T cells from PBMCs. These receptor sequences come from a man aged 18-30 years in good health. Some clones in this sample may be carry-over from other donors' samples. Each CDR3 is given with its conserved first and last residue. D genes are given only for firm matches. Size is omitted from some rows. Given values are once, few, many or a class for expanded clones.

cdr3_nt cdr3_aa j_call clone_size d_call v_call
TGTGCCAGCAGCTTATCTGCAGGGGGAAGGGGTACGCAGTATTTT CASSLSAGGRGTQYF TRBJ2-3 - TRBD1 TRBV7-2
TGTGCCAGCAGCGCAATAAGCTATGGCTACACCTTC CASSAISYGYTF TRBJ1-2 - - TRBV5-6
TGCGCCAGCAGCCCCGGCGGGACGGGGTCAAGTGGTGAGCAGTTCTTC CASSPGGTGSSGEQFF TRBJ2-1 - - TRBV5-1
TGTGCCAGTAGTATAGCCCTAAGGGACCAGGGGAGGACTGAAGCTTTCTTT CASSIALRDQGRTEAFF TRBJ1-1 - - TRBV19
TGCGCCAGCAGCGGGGGGACTAGCGGGAGGAACAATGAGCAGTTCTTC CASSGGTSGRNNEQFF TRBJ2-1 - TRBD2 TRBV5-1
TGTGCCAGCGGACAGGGGGCTTTCATCGGGGAGCTGTTTTTT CASGQGAFIGELFF TRBJ2-2 - TRBD1 TRBV28
TGTGCCAGCTCACCCGACGCCGGTCGCTCTAACTATGGCTACACCTTC CASSPDAGRSNYGYTF TRBJ1-2 many - TRBV18
TGCAGCGTGTCGGGAGGGTTCGGGGAGCTGTTTTTT CSVSGGFGELFF TRBJ2-2 - TRBD2 TRBV29-1
TGTGCCAGTAGCGATGAAGGGACCCAGTACTTC CASSDEGTQYF TRBJ2-5 - - TRBV19
TGTGCCAGCAGCCCCACGAGGAATGAGCAGTTCTTC CASSPTRNEQFF TRBJ2-1 - - TRBV9
TGTGCCAGTAGACGAGGGGGGGCTAATGAAAAACTGTTTTTT CASRRGGANEKLFF TRBJ1-4 - - TRBV19
TGCGCCAGCAGCTTGAATAGCGGGAGGGCCGGTGAGCAGTACTTC CASSLNSGRAGEQYF TRBJ2-5 - TRBD2 TRBV5-1
TGTGCCAGCAGCTTGGGTGGGAGTATCTACAATGAGCAGTTCTTC CASSLGGSIYNEQFF TRBJ2-1 - - TRBV5-4
TGCAGCGTTCTACAAGAGATAAATGAAAAACTGTTTTTT CSVLQEINEKLFF TRBJ1-4 - - TRBV29-1
TGTGCCAGCCGGCGGCCCACAGATACGCAGTATTTT CASRRPTDTQYF TRBJ2-3 - - TRBV21-1
TGCGCCAGCAGCTTTCAACCTGGGGGAAAGTACGGTGAAGCTTTCTTT CASSFQPGGKYGEAFF TRBJ1-1 - - TRBV5-1
TGTGCCAGCAGTTTTGAGGAGTCTGGGGCCAACGTCCTGACTTTC CASSFEESGANVLTF TRBJ2-6 - - TRBV28
TGTGCCAGCAGTGACCCTCGACAGGGTTCCACAGATACGCAGTATTTT CASSDPRQGSTDTQYF TRBJ2-3 once TRBD1 TRBV6-4
TGCGCCAGCAGCTTGGGGACAGCCTCGGGCACCGGGGAGCTGTTTTTT CASSLGTASGTGELFF TRBJ2-2 few - TRBV5-1
TGTGCCAGCAGTGTTCGCCGGCAAGAGACCCAGTACTTC CASSVRRQETQYF TRBJ2-5 - - TRBV27
TGCGCCAGCAGCCGTATCGGGGGGCAGGGTCAGCCCCAGCATTTT CASSRIGGQGQPQHF TRBJ1-5 - - TRBV4-1
TGTGCCAGCAGCCCAATAAGGGTCAATCAGCCCCAGCATTTT CASSPIRVNQPQHF TRBJ1-5 - - TRBV6-5
TGTGCCAGCAGCCCGGGAACTAGCTACAATGAGCAGTTCTTC CASSPGTSYNEQFF TRBJ2-1 once - TRBV7-3
TGTGCCACCAGCGCATACTCGGGGCAGCCCCAGCATTTT CATSAYSGQPQHF TRBJ1-5 - - TRBV15
TGTGCCACAGCGGGAGCGGCTAGCGGGAGGCCCCCGGGCACCGGGGAGCTGTTTTTT CATAGAASGRPPGTGELFF TRBJ2-2 - TRBD2 TRBV15
TGTGCCAGCAGTTCCCCTCTCCACGGGCTAACGTTGGCCTACGAGCAGTACTTC CASSSPLHGLTLAYEQYF TRBJ2-7 - - TRBV28
TGTGCCAGCAGCCAGATATACGTAGGGGCAGTCGAAAAACTGTTTTTT CASSQIYVGAVEKLFF TRBJ1-4 - - TRBV28
TGTGCCAGCTCACCTTTCAGGGAAGCTAACTATGGCTACACCTTC CASSPFREANYGYTF TRBJ1-2 - - TRBV18
TGTGCCAGCACTCCCTCCTCATGGACCAACACTGAAGCTTTCTTT CASTPSSWTNTEAFF TRBJ1-1 few - TRBV14
TGTGCCAGCAGCTTGTTCCGGTCTGGTGGGGCCAACGTCCTGACTTTC CASSLFRSGGANVLTF TRBJ2-6 - - TRBV5-8
TGTGCCAGCAGTGCCTACACAGGGTCCACTGAAGCTTTCTTT CASSAYTGSTEAFF TRBJ1-1 few - TRBV6-1
TGTGCCAGCAGCTTAGTTCGGCAGGGTAGTTACGAGCAGTACTTC CASSLVRQGSYEQYF TRBJ2-7 - - TRBV7-8
TGTGCCAGCTCTCAGACTCCGGGCAATGAGCAGTTCTTC CASSQTPGNEQFF TRBJ2-1 - - TRBV18
TGTGCCAGCAGTCGGGGGTTCCAAGAGACCCAGTACTTC CASSRGFQETQYF TRBJ2-5 - - TRBV27
TGTGCCAGCAGCTTCGCCGGACTAGCGGAAGAGACCCAGTACTTC CASSFAGLAEETQYF TRBJ2-5 - TRBD2 TRBV13
TGTGCCAGCAGCCGACCCACAGGGTTAATAGCCAAAAACATTCAGTACTTC CASSRPTGLIAKNIQYF TRBJ2-4 - - TRBV7-6
TGCAGCGCAAGTGGGGTGACAGAAGCTTTCTTT CSASGVTEAFF TRBJ1-1 - - TRBV20-1
TGTGCCGTCGGCGGGGGAGATACGCAGTATTTT CAVGGGDTQYF TRBJ2-3 - TRBD2 TRBV7-6
TGCAGCGTCAACAGGGGGACGGGGACTGAAGCTTTCTTT CSVNRGTGTEAFF TRBJ1-1 few TRBD1 TRBV29-1
TGCGCCAGCAGCTTACAGGGCCTTGGGCAGCCCCAGCATTTT CASSLQGLGQPQHF TRBJ1-5 once - TRBV5-1
TGTGCCAGCAGCTTAATGAGGAACTCCGGGGAGCTGTTTTTT CASSLMRNSGELFF TRBJ2-2 - - TRBV7-3
TGTGCCAGCAGCTTAGGCGGGGCAGATGAGCAGTTCTTC CASSLGGADEQFF TRBJ2-1 - - TRBV7-6
TGTGCCAGCAGCGCGTTAGCGACCCAGTACTTC CASSALATQYF TRBJ2-5 - - TRBV11-2
TGTGCCTGGGGCCGAGGAGGTGATACGCAGTATTTT CAWGRGGDTQYF TRBJ2-3 - - TRBV30
TGTGCCAGCAGCCCCCAGCAGGGGGCGCGTGGTGGCTACACCTTC CASSPQQGARGGYTF TRBJ1-2 - TRBD1 TRBV11-2
TGCGCCAGCAGCTTCGGGACTAGCGGGTACAATGAGCAGTTCTTC CASSFGTSGYNEQFF TRBJ2-1 once TRBD2 TRBV5-1
TGTGCCAGCAGCCGTTCCGGCCAGTCGGATACGCAGTATTTT CASSRSGQSDTQYF TRBJ2-3 - - TRBV27
TGTGCCAGTAGTAATTCAGGGGGCCACAGCTATGGCTACACCTTC CASSNSGGHSYGYTF TRBJ1-2 - TRBD1 TRBV19
TGTGCCAGCAGTCGGACGACAAGTTCAGATACGCAGTATTTT CASSRTTSSDTQYF TRBJ2-3 - - TRBV6-5
TGTGCCAGCAGCGTAGCATTGAACACTGAAGCTTTCTTT CASSVALNTEAFF TRBJ1-1 - - TRBV9
TGTGCCAGCAGCTCGTCAGGACAGTCCCTGTTCTTC CASSSSGQSLFF TRBJ2-1 - - TRBV7-7
TGCGCCAGCAGCCAACAGGGGGAGGGCTCCTACGAGCAGTACTTC CASSQQGEGSYEQYF TRBJ2-7 - - TRBV4-3
TGCGCCAGCAGCCCGAGCGTATGGGGGGCGACTGGAAACACCATATATTTT CASSPSVWGATGNTIYF TRBJ1-3 - - TRBV5-1